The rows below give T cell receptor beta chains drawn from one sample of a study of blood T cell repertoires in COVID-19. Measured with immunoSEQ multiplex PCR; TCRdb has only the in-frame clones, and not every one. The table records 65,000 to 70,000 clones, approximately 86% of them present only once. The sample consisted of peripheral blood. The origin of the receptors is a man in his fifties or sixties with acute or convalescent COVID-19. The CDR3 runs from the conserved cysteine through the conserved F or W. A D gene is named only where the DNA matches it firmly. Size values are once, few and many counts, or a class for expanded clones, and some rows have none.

cdr3_aa: CASRSLPGTANNEQFF
v_call: TRBV28
clone_size: -
d_call: TRBD1
j_call: TRBJ2-1

cdr3_aa: CASGRDINTEAFF
v_call: TRBV2
clone_size: -
d_call: -
j_call: TRBJ1-1

cdr3_aa: CASPDRDRDSPLHF
v_call: TRBV27
clone_size: -
d_call: TRBD1
j_call: TRBJ1-6

cdr3_aa: CASSVTGTGGLTSYNEQFF
v_call: TRBV6-1
clone_size: -
d_call: TRBD1
j_call: TRBJ2-1

cdr3_aa: CASSQKISGGADRRQTQYF
v_call: TRBV3-1/TRBV3-2
clone_size: -
d_call: TRBD2
j_call: TRBJ2-5

cdr3_aa: CASSEQGADGYTF
v_call: TRBV27
clone_size: -
d_call: TRBD1
j_call: TRBJ1-2

cdr3_aa: CASSLAGQGTNYTF
v_call: TRBV7-9
clone_size: -
d_call: TRBD1
j_call: TRBJ1-2

cdr3_aa: CSASDSYSNQPQHF
v_call: TRBV20-1
clone_size: -
d_call: -
j_call: TRBJ1-5

cdr3_aa: CASSEPGGKAYEQYF
v_call: TRBV6-1
clone_size: -
d_call: TRBD2
j_call: TRBJ2-7

cdr3_aa: CAWNPNRYNEQFF
v_call: TRBV30
clone_size: -
d_call: -
j_call: TRBJ2-1

cdr3_aa: CASSRTPSSYEQYF
v_call: TRBV5-4
clone_size: -
d_call: -
j_call: TRBJ2-7

cdr3_aa: CARSLGGRASYEQYF
v_call: TRBV7-5
clone_size: medium-sized
d_call: -
j_call: TRBJ2-7

cdr3_aa: CASSPRLAAYNEQFF
v_call: TRBV9
clone_size: once
d_call: -
j_call: TRBJ2-1

cdr3_aa: CAWEPRHLSSYNSPLHF
v_call: TRBV30
clone_size: -
d_call: -
j_call: TRBJ1-6

cdr3_aa: CASSQDNTGGLYGYTF
v_call: TRBV3-1/TRBV3-2
clone_size: -
d_call: TRBD1
j_call: TRBJ1-2

cdr3_aa: CASSRTGSSQYF
v_call: TRBV6-5
clone_size: -
d_call: -
j_call: TRBJ2-5

cdr3_aa: CASGGAGSYNEQFF
v_call: TRBV2
clone_size: -
d_call: -
j_call: TRBJ2-1

cdr3_aa: CASSLTGREQFF
v_call: TRBV12-3/TRBV12-4
clone_size: large
d_call: TRBD2
j_call: TRBJ2-1

cdr3_aa: CASSPLGRETEAFF
v_call: TRBV7-8
clone_size: -
d_call: -
j_call: TRBJ1-1

cdr3_aa: CASSQGGSNQPQHF
v_call: TRBV4-2
clone_size: -
d_call: -
j_call: TRBJ1-5

cdr3_aa: CASSPTIHPGQGSTDTQYF
v_call: TRBV27
clone_size: -
d_call: TRBD1
j_call: TRBJ2-3

cdr3_aa: CASSLKDTGSSEAFF
v_call: TRBV7-6
clone_size: -
d_call: -
j_call: TRBJ1-1

cdr3_aa: CASSSRGGWETQYF
v_call: TRBV19
clone_size: -
d_call: TRBD2
j_call: TRBJ2-5

cdr3_aa: CASSRYQTDRGKIRSGNTIYF
v_call: TRBV19
clone_size: -
d_call: TRBD1
j_call: TRBJ1-3

cdr3_aa: CASSLWQGARNSPLHF
v_call: TRBV5-5
clone_size: -
d_call: TRBD1
j_call: TRBJ1-6

cdr3_aa: CASSLRQAMNTEAFF
v_call: TRBV6-5
clone_size: -
d_call: -
j_call: TRBJ1-1

cdr3_aa: CASSPFGAGEGNEQFF
v_call: TRBV3-1/TRBV3-2
clone_size: -
d_call: TRBD2
j_call: TRBJ2-1

cdr3_aa: CASSPRGGWGTEAFF
v_call: TRBV7-6
clone_size: -
d_call: -
j_call: TRBJ1-1

cdr3_aa: CATSDPGQGSETQYF
v_call: TRBV24-1
clone_size: -
d_call: TRBD1
j_call: TRBJ2-5

cdr3_aa: CASSPQATSREQYF
v_call: TRBV7-2
clone_size: -
d_call: -
j_call: TRBJ2-7

cdr3_aa: CASSQSVGGAYGYTF
v_call: TRBV23-1
clone_size: -
d_call: -
j_call: TRBJ1-2

cdr3_aa: CASSLGSSGDRGSHTQYF
v_call: TRBV5-4
clone_size: -
d_call: TRBD2
j_call: TRBJ2-3

cdr3_aa: CASSSRRSGGDTDTQYF
v_call: TRBV13
clone_size: few
d_call: TRBD2
j_call: TRBJ2-3

cdr3_aa: CASGQSSNQPQHF
v_call: TRBV6-5
clone_size: -
d_call: -
j_call: TRBJ1-5

cdr3_aa: CASSPGPVRNIQYF
v_call: TRBV3-1/TRBV3-2
clone_size: -
d_call: -
j_call: TRBJ2-4

cdr3_aa: CASSRGTGGGNQPQHF
v_call: TRBV7-9
clone_size: once
d_call: TRBD1
j_call: TRBJ1-5

cdr3_aa: CAWTGLAGGLNTGELFF
v_call: TRBV30
clone_size: -
d_call: TRBD2
j_call: TRBJ2-2

cdr3_aa: CASQGGLLMNTEAFF
v_call: TRBV5-1
clone_size: -
d_call: TRBD1
j_call: TRBJ1-1

cdr3_aa: CASSLGGSIRFNEQYF
v_call: TRBV5-4
clone_size: few
d_call: -
j_call: TRBJ2-7

cdr3_aa: CASSWGTSGGDTQYF
v_call: TRBV18
clone_size: -
d_call: TRBD2
j_call: TRBJ2-3

cdr3_aa: CASSQGPLVYNEQFF
v_call: TRBV14
clone_size: -
d_call: -
j_call: TRBJ2-1

cdr3_aa: CASSWTGEYGYTF
v_call: TRBV7-2
clone_size: -
d_call: TRBD1
j_call: TRBJ1-2

cdr3_aa: CASSSWTDSGNTIYF
v_call: TRBV11-2
clone_size: -
d_call: -
j_call: TRBJ1-3

cdr3_aa: CAGSLLQGQTQYF
v_call: TRBV28
clone_size: -
d_call: -
j_call: TRBJ2-5

cdr3_aa: CASSPQDSWPGELFF
v_call: TRBV9
clone_size: once
d_call: -
j_call: TRBJ2-2

cdr3_aa: CASSLNPPGHPLDEQFF
v_call: TRBV7-3
clone_size: -
d_call: -
j_call: TRBJ2-1

cdr3_aa: CASSISPRTGERYEQYF
v_call: TRBV19
clone_size: -
d_call: TRBD1
j_call: TRBJ2-7

cdr3_aa: CSASAQGWNEQFF
v_call: TRBV20-1
clone_size: -
d_call: -
j_call: TRBJ2-1

cdr3_aa: CASSEDWSNQPQHF
v_call: TRBV5-8
clone_size: -
d_call: -
j_call: TRBJ1-5

cdr3_aa: CAISVGDRVGNEQFF
v_call: TRBV10-3
clone_size: once
d_call: TRBD1
j_call: TRBJ2-1

cdr3_aa: CASSLYGNEQFF
v_call: TRBV5-1
clone_size: -
d_call: -
j_call: TRBJ2-1

cdr3_aa: CASSIDTSSYNSPLHF
v_call: TRBV19
clone_size: -
d_call: -
j_call: TRBJ1-6

cdr3_aa: CASSLDSVSGNTIYF
v_call: TRBV5-8
clone_size: -
d_call: -
j_call: TRBJ1-3

cdr3_aa: CASSQGHRTSGDNEQFF
v_call: TRBV4-1
clone_size: -
d_call: TRBD2
j_call: TRBJ2-1

cdr3_aa: CASSVVGGGNGELFF
v_call: TRBV9
clone_size: -
d_call: -
j_call: TRBJ2-2

cdr3_aa: CASRTIDRGYGYTF
v_call: TRBV5-1
clone_size: -
d_call: TRBD1
j_call: TRBJ1-2

cdr3_aa: CASNEMNTEAFF
v_call: TRBV28
clone_size: -
d_call: -
j_call: TRBJ1-1

cdr3_aa: CASSQEPGEAYEQYF
v_call: TRBV3-1/TRBV3-2
clone_size: -
d_call: -
j_call: TRBJ2-7

cdr3_aa: CASSLRDRPYNEQFF
v_call: TRBV5-6
clone_size: -
d_call: TRBD1
j_call: TRBJ2-1

cdr3_aa: CSVGLVNSYEQYF
v_call: TRBV29-1
clone_size: -
d_call: TRBD2
j_call: TRBJ2-7